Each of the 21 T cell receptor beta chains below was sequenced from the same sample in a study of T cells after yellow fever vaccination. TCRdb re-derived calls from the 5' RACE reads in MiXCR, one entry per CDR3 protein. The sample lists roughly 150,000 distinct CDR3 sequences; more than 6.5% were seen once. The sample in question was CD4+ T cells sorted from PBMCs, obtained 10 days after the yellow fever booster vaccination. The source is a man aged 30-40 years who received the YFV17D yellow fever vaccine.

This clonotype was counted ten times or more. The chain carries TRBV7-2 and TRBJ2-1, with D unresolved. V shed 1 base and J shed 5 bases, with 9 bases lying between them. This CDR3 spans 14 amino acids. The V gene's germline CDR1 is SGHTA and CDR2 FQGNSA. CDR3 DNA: TGTGCCAGCAGCTTAGATTTGCCGAACAATGAGCAGTTCTTC. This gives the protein CASSLDLPNNEQFF. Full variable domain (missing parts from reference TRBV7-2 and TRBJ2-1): GAGVSQSPSNKVTEKGKDVELRCDPISGHTALYWYRQSLGQGLEFLIYFQGNSAPDKSGLPSDRFSAERTGGSVSTLTIQRTQQEDSAVYLCASSLDLPNNEQFFGPGTRLTVL.

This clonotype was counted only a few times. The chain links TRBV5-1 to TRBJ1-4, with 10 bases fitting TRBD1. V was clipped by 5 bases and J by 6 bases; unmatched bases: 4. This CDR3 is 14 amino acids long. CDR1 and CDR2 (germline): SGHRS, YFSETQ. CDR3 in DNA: TGCGCCAGCAGAGCCGGGACAGGGGATGAAAAACTGTTTTTT. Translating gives CASRAGTGDEKLFF.

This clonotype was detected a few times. The CDR3, as DNA: TGTGCCAGCAGCCCCACGGACAACTGGGGGGAGACCCAGTACTTC. Residues: CASSPTDNWGETQYF. The chain couples TRBV5-6 to TRBJ2-5; D could derive from TRBD1 or TRBD2 (5 bases each). CDR1 is SGHDT and CDR2 is YYEEEE in the germline V gene. Trimming pared 4 bases from V and 5 bases from J, leaving 18 bases between. The CDR3 is 15 residues long.

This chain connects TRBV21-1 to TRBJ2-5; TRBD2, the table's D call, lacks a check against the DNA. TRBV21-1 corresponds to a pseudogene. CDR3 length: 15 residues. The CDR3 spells CASSKVRREQETQYF. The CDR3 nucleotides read TGTGCCAGCAGCAAAGTTCGGCGGGAGCAAGAGACCCAGTACTTC.

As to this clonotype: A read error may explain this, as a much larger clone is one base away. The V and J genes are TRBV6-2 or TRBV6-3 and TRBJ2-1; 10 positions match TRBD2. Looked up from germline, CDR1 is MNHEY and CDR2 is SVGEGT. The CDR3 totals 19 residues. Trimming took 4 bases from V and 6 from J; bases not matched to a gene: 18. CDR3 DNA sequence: TGTGCCAGCAGTTTCTCGAAGTTAGGTATCAGCGGGAGGGTCAATGAGCAGTTCTTC. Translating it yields CASSFSKLGISGRVNEQFF.

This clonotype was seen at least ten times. The CDR3 bases are TGTGCCAGCGGTACACCTAAGGGGTTCGAGCAGTTCTTC. Translation: CASGTPKGFEQFF. This rearrangement joins TRBV25-1 to TRBJ2-1, with D possibly TRBD1 on 5 matching bases. There are 13 residues in the CDR3. Trimming stripped 8 bases from V and 10 bases from J, with 18 bases between. Looked up from germline, CDR1 is MGHDK and CDR2 is SYGVNS.

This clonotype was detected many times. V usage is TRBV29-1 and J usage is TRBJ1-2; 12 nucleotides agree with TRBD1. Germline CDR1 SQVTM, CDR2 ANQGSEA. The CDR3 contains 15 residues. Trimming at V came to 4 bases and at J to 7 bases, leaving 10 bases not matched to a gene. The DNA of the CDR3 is TGCAGCGTTGGGAAAGGGACAGGGGGCCCCGGTGGCTACACCTTC. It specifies CSVGKGTGGPGGYTF.

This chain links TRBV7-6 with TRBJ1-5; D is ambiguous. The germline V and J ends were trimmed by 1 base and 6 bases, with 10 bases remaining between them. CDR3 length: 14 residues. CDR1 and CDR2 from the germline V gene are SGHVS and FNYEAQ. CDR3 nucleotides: TGTGCCAGCAGCTTAGAACCCCGGGGTCAGCCCCAGCATTTT. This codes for CASSLEPRGQPQHF.

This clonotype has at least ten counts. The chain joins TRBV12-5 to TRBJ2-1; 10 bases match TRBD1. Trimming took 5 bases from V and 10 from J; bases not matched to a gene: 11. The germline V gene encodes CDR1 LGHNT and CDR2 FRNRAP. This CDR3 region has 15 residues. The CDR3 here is CASGPGTGVFQEQFF. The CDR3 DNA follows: TGTGCTAGTGGTCCAGGGACAGGGGTGTTTCAGGAGCAGTTCTTC.

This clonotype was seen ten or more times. CDR3 region: CATSQSLGNEQFF. Here the CDR3 DNA reads TGTGCCACCTCCCAAAGCCTAGGCAATGAGCAGTTCTTC. The genes are TRBV27 and TRBJ2-1; D unresolved. The V and J ends lost 10 bases and 6 bases respectively, with 16 bases between them. Germline V gene sequence: CDR1 MNHEY, CDR2 SMNVEV (reference sequence). The CDR3 is 13 residues long.

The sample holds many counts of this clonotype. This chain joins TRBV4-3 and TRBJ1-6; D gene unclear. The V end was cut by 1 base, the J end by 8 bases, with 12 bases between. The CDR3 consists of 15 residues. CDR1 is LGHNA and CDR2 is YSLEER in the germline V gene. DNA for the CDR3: TGCGCCAGCAGCCAAGGGTTTAACGTCGATTCACCCCTCCACTTT. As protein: CASSQGFNVDSPLHF.

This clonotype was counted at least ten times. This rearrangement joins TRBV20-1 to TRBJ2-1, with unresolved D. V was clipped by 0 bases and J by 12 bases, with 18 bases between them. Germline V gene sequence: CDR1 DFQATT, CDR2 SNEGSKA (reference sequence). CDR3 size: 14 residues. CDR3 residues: CSARDQGVGQGQFF. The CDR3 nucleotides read TGCAGTGCTAGAGATCAAGGAGTAGGGCAAGGGCAGTTCTTC.

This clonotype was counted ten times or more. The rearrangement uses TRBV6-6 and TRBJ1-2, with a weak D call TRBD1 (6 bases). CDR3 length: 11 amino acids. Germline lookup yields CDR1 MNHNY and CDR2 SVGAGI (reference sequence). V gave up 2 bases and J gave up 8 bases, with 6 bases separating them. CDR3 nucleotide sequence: TGTGCCAGCAGTTACGGGGGCGGCTACACCTTC. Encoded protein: CASSYGGGYTF.

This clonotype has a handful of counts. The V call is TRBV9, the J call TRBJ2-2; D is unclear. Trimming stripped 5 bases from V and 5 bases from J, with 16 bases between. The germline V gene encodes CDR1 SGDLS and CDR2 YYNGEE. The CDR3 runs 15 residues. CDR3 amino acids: CASRTEVGGTGELFF. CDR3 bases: TGTGCCAGCAGAACAGAGGTTGGTGGGACCGGGGAGCTGTTTTTT.

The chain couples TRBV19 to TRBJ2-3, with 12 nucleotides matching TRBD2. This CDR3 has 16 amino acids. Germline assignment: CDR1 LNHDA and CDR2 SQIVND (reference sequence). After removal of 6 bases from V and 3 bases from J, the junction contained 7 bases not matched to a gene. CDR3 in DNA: TGTGCCAGTAGGGGACTAGCGGGCGCGTATACAGATACGCAGTATTTT. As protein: CASRGLAGAYTDTQYF.

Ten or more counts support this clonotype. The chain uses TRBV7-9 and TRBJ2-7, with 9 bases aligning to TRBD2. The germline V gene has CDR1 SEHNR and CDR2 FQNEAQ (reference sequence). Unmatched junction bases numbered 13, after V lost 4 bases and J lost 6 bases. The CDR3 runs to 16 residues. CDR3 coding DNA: TGTGCCAGCAGCTCCCACCGGGGGACTAGCCTTTCCGAGCAGTACTTC. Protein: CASSSHRGTSLSEQYF.

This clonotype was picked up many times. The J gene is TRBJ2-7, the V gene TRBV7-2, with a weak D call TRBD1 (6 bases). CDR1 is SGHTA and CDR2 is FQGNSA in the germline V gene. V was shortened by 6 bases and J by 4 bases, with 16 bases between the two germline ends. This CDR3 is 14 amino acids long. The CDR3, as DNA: TGTGCCAGCAGTCCACGGGACACAAGATACGAGCAGTACTTC. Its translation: CASSPRDTRYEQYF.

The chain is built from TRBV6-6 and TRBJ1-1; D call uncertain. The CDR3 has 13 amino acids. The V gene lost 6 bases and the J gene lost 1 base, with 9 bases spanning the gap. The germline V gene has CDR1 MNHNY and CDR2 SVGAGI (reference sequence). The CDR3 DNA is TGTGCCAGCAGAGTCGACGGGAACACTGAAGCTTTCTTT. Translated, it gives CASRVDGNTEAFF.

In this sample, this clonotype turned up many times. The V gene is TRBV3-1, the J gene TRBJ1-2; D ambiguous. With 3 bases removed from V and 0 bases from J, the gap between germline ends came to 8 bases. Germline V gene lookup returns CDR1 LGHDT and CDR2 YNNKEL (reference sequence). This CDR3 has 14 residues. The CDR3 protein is CASSQGRTNYGYTF. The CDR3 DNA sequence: TGTGCCAGCAGCCAGGGCAGGACTAACTATGGCTACACCTTC.

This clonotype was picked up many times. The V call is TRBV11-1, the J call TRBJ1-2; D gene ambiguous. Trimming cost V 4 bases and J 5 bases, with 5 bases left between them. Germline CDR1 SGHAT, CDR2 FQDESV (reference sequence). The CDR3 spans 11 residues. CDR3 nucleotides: TGTGCCAGCAGCTCCGGGTATGGCTACACCTTC. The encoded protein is CASSSGYGYTF.

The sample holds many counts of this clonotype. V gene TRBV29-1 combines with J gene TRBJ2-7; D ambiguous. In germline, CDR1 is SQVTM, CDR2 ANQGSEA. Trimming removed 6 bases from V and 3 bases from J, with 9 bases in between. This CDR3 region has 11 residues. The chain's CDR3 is CSVAQDYEQYF. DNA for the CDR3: TGCAGCGTGGCTCAGGACTACGAGCAGTACTTC.